Listed here is a single TCR beta chain. A single count supports this clone. Its specific antigen is unknown. No much larger clone is present one base from it, and per-base qualities are unavailable. Different DNA sequences within this sample yield the same CDR3. This sample is part of a study of shared clonotypes between healthy human individuals (dated by TCRdb to about 2020). For context, the study as a whole: A couple of women and a few men aged 18 to 49 years were included in the cohort. For each donor, CD4 naive and CD4 memory were each run on three plates, CD8 naive on two plates, and CD8 memory on one plate. Leukapheresis yielded between about 0.85 and 9 billion PBMCs per donor. To estimate repertoire size and how much clonotype sharing occurs between individuals, the study deeply sequenced the blood TCR repertoires of five or six healthy adults. Libraries were prepared and TCR repertoires were sequenced by different laboratories using diverse techniques, in order to increase sequencing depth and limit assay-specific biases. Overall study results and their limits: Naive subsets generally had larger estimated clonotype richness than memory subsets. When a few donors were compared, the shared fraction of clonotypes was approximately 5% for naive CD4, 3% to 4% for naive CD8, 2% to 2.5% for memory CD4, and less than 0.5% for memory CD8. Rarefaction of sorted-subset datasets indicated incomplete sequencing despite the large sequencing depth. The small number of donors limited the genetic and exposure-history diversity represented. Compared with non-shared clonotypes, clonotypes shared by all four sorted-subset donors had higher generation probabilities. Pairwise subsampling indicated that sequencing depth was expected to affect the degree of clonotype sharing among donors. Sampling was restricted to blood, and TCR repertoires in tissues likely differ from the TCR repertoires found in blood.

CD8 naive samples were obtained by positive selection for CCR7 among CD45RO-negative cells, yielding a CD45RA+CCR7+ population from which TemRA cells were excluded. The donors were healthy, HIV-negative adults with no recently reported acute infections or vaccinations. Only Caucasian adults living in Nashville, Tennessee, USA were represented among the donors. Blood was obtained by leukapheresis, after which PBMCs were separated by Ficoll-Histopaque density gradient centrifugation and cryopreserved in liquid nitrogen vapor phase. Analytical flow cytometry was used to check the purity and quantity of every magnetically sorted T cell population. Genomic DNA was isolated from each sorted fraction and quantified by UV absorbance on a Nanodrop 2000c. Using the deep immunoSEQ assay, TCR CDR3 regions were amplified from genomic DNA by multiplex PCR. Extracted genomic DNA from each cell subset was distributed evenly across all wells of several immunoSEQ 96-well plates, and each plate was treated as a replicate. For sorted subsets, each replicate PCR was loaded with roughly 200 ng genomic DNA, equivalent to 25,000 to 35,000 T cell genomes. The purified libraries were quantified using a Qubit 3.0 fluorometer, sized with a Bioanalyzer 2100, and then quantified again using the KAPA Library Quantification kit. Every immunoSEQ 96-well plate was sequenced on a separate single-read 150-cycle Illumina NextSeq 550 flow cell. Per the authors' processing: Because the immunoSEQ output held only junctional sequences and lacked quality scores, the filtering could not match the filtering applied to full-length reads. Sequences were annotated with PyIR, a Python wrapper for IgBLAST v1.9, and V/J genes and CDR3 were assigned using IMGT germline references. Reads were filtered out if the reads had weak V/J assignments (E-value above 1e-6), no CDR3, stop codons, out-of-frame junctions, or ambiguous translated residues. V3J clonotypes were defined as sequences sharing the same inferred V gene, J gene, and CDR3 amino acid sequence. The percentage overlap between two repertoires was calculated by dividing the number of shared unique clonotypes by the size of the smaller repertoire. Richness of each repertoire was evaluated using RTK rarefaction, the Chao1 estimator, and Recon v2.1 estimates of unobserved clonotypes. Generation probabilities for all TCRbeta clonotypes obtained by the gDNA method from four donors were computed using OLGA. Not all clones reach the TCRdb copy of this immuneACCESS table, which keeps in-frame sequences only. Checked studies attribute under half of the gap to unresolved V genes and leave the rest unexplained. The V and J calls and clone size come from that table; D and trimming were worked out from the DNA. Recorded for this sample are approximately 810,000 clones; around 93% of them occurred a single time. The leading ten clones occupy approximately 25% of the sample.

The germline V gene yields MNHNS for CDR1 and SASEGT for CDR2. The CDR3, from cysteine to phenylalanine, totals 13 residues. Just the 39-base CDR3 DNA is kept, in frame starting at base 1. The trim is 0 bases for V and 2 bases for J, with a gap of 4 bases between the germline ends. The sequenced sample consisted of naive CD8+ T cells sorted from blood. What this sample's cell subset or site label stands for: CD45RA+CCR7+. Here the chain combines TRBV6-1 and TRBJ1-2, with no confident D gene call. This receptor was taken from a man between 25 and 39 years old in good health. This receptor carries the CDR3 CASSEAGNYGYTF. The DNA is TGTGCCAGCAGTGAAGCAGGGAACTATGGCTACACCTTC.